This passage covers 32 T cell receptor beta chains from one sample sequenced in a study of blood T cell repertoires in COVID-19. The data were produced by immunoSEQ multiplex PCR, yet TCRdb's version contains in-frame clones alone and is incomplete. The table lists approximately 89,000 clones, roughly 80% of them singletons. Sample: peripheral blood. The receptors shown here come from a woman in her 70s with active or convalescent COVID-19.

The chain carries TRBV18 and TRBJ2-5; D possibly corresponds to TRBD1 (5 bases). V lost 3 bases to trimming and J lost 3 bases, with 11 bases between them. Germline assignment: CDR1 KGHSH and CDR2 LQKENI. This CDR3 has 14 residues. The CDR3 reads CASSPPGLEETQYF. The CDR3 DNA reads as TGTGCCAGCTCACCCCCAGGGTTGGAAGAGACCCAGTACTTC. Full variable domain (missing parts from reference TRBV18 and TRBJ2-5): NAGVMQNPRHLVRRRGQEARLRCSPMKGHSHVYWYRQLPEEGLKFMVYLQKENIIDESGMPKERFSAEFPKEGPSILRIQQVVRGDSAAYFCASSPPGLEETQYFGPGTRLLVL.

The genes are TRBV24-1 and TRBJ2-5; 7 bases are a match to TRBD1. V shed 2 bases, J shed 1 base, and the junction held 6 bases outside the gene matches. The CDR3 contains 16 residues. CDR1 and CDR2 from the germline V gene are KGHDR and SFDVKD. CDR3 bases: TGTGCCACCAGTGATTCCCCGGGACAGCCCCAAGAGACCCAGTACTTC. It yields the protein CATSDSPGQPQETQYF.

The chain recombines TRBV7-8 with TRBJ1-1, with D possibly matching TRBD1 (5 bases). This CDR3 has 16 residues. Germline values: CDR1 SGHVS, CDR2 FQNEAQ. With 2 bases removed from V and 3 bases from J, the gap between germline ends came to 16 bases. The CDR3: CASSLPSGGGDTEAFF. The DNA for the CDR3 is TGTGCCAGCAGCTTACCTAGCGGGGGAGGTGACACTGAAGCTTTCTTT.

This clone was observed a handful of times. The chain combines TRBV10-1 with TRBJ1-5; no clear D. This CDR3 is built from 12 residues. The V and J ends lost 11 bases and 1 base respectively, with 9 bases between them. CDR1 is WNHNN and CDR2 is SYGVQD in the germline V gene (reference sequence). The CDR3 DNA reads TGCGCCTTGGGGAGCAGCAATCAGCCCCAGCATTTT. It yields the protein CALGSSNQPQHF.

V is TRBV3-1 (or the pseudogene TRBV3-2) and J is TRBJ2-7, with D hard to call. This CDR3 has 14 amino acids. Germline assignment: CDR1 LGHDT and CDR2 YNNKEL (reference sequence). V shed 1 base and J shed 0 bases, with 7 bases lying between them. The DNA of the CDR3 is TGTGCCAGCAGCCAAGTATCCGGCTCCTACGAGCAGTACTTC. Translation gives CASSQVSGSYEQYF.

The DNA of the CDR3 is TGTGCCAGCAGCCAAACGAACTACAGGGGGGGTCACACTGAAGCTTTCTTT. This sequence encodes CASSQTNYRGGHTEAFF. The rearrangement joins TRBV14 to TRBJ1-1, with 8 bases lining up with TRBD1. The CDR3 is 17 residues long. CDR1 and CDR2 (germline): SGHDN, FVKESK. J was trimmed by 3 bases and V by 2 bases; bases with no gene match: 11.

This chain uses TRBV5-4 with TRBJ2-1, with 9 positions matching TRBD1. The CDR3 contains 15 residues. The V gene end was trimmed by 2 bases and the J gene end by 3 bases; junction bases not matched to a gene: 3. Germline CDR1 SGHNT, CDR2 YYREEE (reference sequence). This chain's CDR3 is CASSFPGQGYNEQFF. The CDR3 coding sequence is TGTGCCAGCAGCTTTCCGGGACAGGGCTACAATGAGCAGTTCTTC.

The J gene is TRBJ1-2, the V gene TRBV5-5; TRBD1 aligns across 8 bases. This CDR3 region has 15 residues. Germline V gene sequence: CDR1 SGHKS, CDR2 YYEKEE (reference sequence). The V and J ends lost 0 bases and 4 bases, in that order; junction bases with no gene match: 5. CDR3 nucleotide sequence: TGTGCCAGCAGCTTGGGGACCGGGACAGGCTATGGCTACACCTTC. Translating gives CASSLGTGTGYGYTF.

Written as DNA, the CDR3 is TGTGCCAGCAGCTTATACTCAGGGGAGCTGTTTTTT. This codes for CASSLYSGELFF. V is TRBV13 and J is TRBJ2-2; D gene uncertain. Germline loops: CDR1 PRHDT, CDR2 FYEKMQ (reference sequence). V was cut by 2 bases and J by 8 bases, with 6 bases left in between. The CDR3 is 12 amino acids.

The rearrangement links TRBV18 to TRBJ2-1, with TRBD1 identical over 9 bases. Losses at the gene ends were 3 bases for V and 8 bases for J; bases not matched to a gene: 5. The germline gives CDR1 KGHSH, CDR2 LQKENI. There are 14 residues in the CDR3. The CDR3, as DNA: TGTGCCAGCTCACCCCGGACAGGGGACGATGAGCAGTTCTTC. Translation gives CASSPRTGDDEQFF.

This chain links TRBV4-1 with TRBJ2-7; D is unclear. V dropped 6 bases and J dropped 3 bases, with 6 bases sitting between them. Looked up from germline, CDR1 is MGHRA and CDR2 is YSYEKL. The CDR3 consists of 11 residues. The CDR3 reads CASSANYEQYF. CDR3 in DNA: TGCGCCAGCAGTGCTAACTACGAGCAGTACTTC.

The DNA for the CDR3 is TGTGCCAGCAGTCCTCCCAGAGGGTACGAGCAGTACTTC. Amino acids: CASSPPRGYEQYF. The V call is TRBV5-6, the J call TRBJ2-7, with D perhaps matching TRBD2 (5 bases). This CDR3 spans 13 amino acids. Trimming took 5 bases from V and 4 from J, leaving 13 bases between them. Germline V gene data show CDR1 as SGHDT and CDR2 as YYEEEE.

The chain couples TRBV10-1 to TRBJ1-1; no clear D. V was cut by 2 bases and J by 8 bases, with 9 bases left in between. The CDR3 sequence is 12 residues long. CDR1 is WNHNN, CDR2 SYGVQD, per germline (reference sequence). The CDR3, as DNA: TGCGCCAGCAGTGAGCCGGGAGGGGAAGCTTTCTTT. Residues: CASSEPGGEAFF.

The chain is built from TRBV7-2 and TRBJ2-5; TRBD2 matches at 13 bases. The junction had 10 bases not matched to a gene; V was cut back by 1 base and J by 5 bases. Germline-derived CDR1 and CDR2 are SGHTA and FQGNSA. CDR3 size: 18 residues. CDR3: CASSLGLLAGGLGETQYF. For the CDR3, the DNA is TGTGCCAGCAGCTTAGGTTTACTAGCGGGGGGGCTAGGGGAGACCCAGTACTTC.

This sequence joins TRBV5-1 and TRBJ1-2; D call uncertain. V lost 2 bases, J lost 4 bases, and 12 bases lay in between. This CDR3 has 14 residues. CDR1 and CDR2 from the germline V gene are SGHRS and YFSETQ. The CDR3 coding sequence is TGCGCCAGCAGCTTTGCCGGTCCGCTCTATGGCTACACCTTC. Protein: CASSFAGPLYGYTF.

The rearrangement links TRBV20-1 to TRBJ1-2; TRBD1 matches at 7 bases. V dropped 6 bases and J dropped 7; count of bases not matched to a gene: 5. The CDR3 has 11 residues. Germline V lookup: CDR1 DFQATT, CDR2 SNEGSKA (reference sequence). The CDR3 loop is CSAASGGGYTF. The CDR3 bases are TGCAGTGCGGCCTCAGGGGGTGGCTACACCTTC.

The chain recombines TRBV7-2 with TRBJ2-2; D might be TRBD1 (6 bases). Trimming took off 5 bases at V and 6 bases at J, with 13 bases between the two ends. The CDR3 covers 14 residues. Germline V gene sequence: CDR1 SGHTA, CDR2 FQGNSA. CDR3 sequence reads: CASSPTSGAGELFF. For the CDR3, the DNA is TGTGCCAGCAGCCCGACGTCAGGGGCCGGGGAGCTGTTTTTT.

The V gene is TRBV2, the J gene TRBJ1-4; 10 nucleotides align to TRBD1. This CDR3 spans 18 amino acids. The germline gives CDR1 SNHLY, CDR2 FYNNEI. V was clipped by 4 bases and J by 7 bases; unmatched bases: 15. The CDR3 DNA is TGTGCCAGCAGTGGCCGACAGGGGGCGTTTCCAATGGTTGAAAAACTGTTTTTT. The encoded protein is CASSGRQGAFPMVEKLFF.

The rearrangement joins TRBV18 to TRBJ1-2; tentatively, D is TRBD1 (6 bases). Germline V gene sequence: CDR1 KGHSH, CDR2 LQKENI. Trimming stripped 2 bases from V and 8 bases from J, with 15 bases between. The CDR3 contains 14 residues. CDR3 nucleotide sequence: TGTGCCAGCTCACCAGCCTCGGGGGGCGTGGGCTACACCTTC. Amino acids: CASSPASGGVGYTF.

This clone appeared a few times. This chain joins TRBV11-3 and TRBJ2-3; the match to TRBD2 covers 8 bases. CDR3 length: 14 amino acids. Germline V gene sequence: CDR1 SGHNT, CDR2 YENEEA. After removal of 5 bases from V and 1 base from J, the junction contained 2 bases not matched to a gene. CDR3 residues: CASSQTSGTDTQYF. CDR3 coding DNA: TGTGCCAGCAGCCAGACTAGCGGCACAGATACGCAGTATTTT.

The V call is TRBV6-5, the J call TRBJ1-6; 9 bases map to TRBD1. Germline values: CDR1 MNHEY, CDR2 SVGAGI. J lost 5 bases, V lost 7 bases, and 3 bases had no gene match. This CDR3 has 14 amino acids. The CDR3 DNA is TGTGCCAGCAAACGGGACAGGGATAATTCACCCCTCCACTTT. This translates into CASKRDRDNSPLHF.

The count of this clone is one. V usage is TRBV18 and J usage is TRBJ2-7, with D perhaps TRBD2 (5 bases). CDR1 KGHSH and CDR2 LQKENI come from the germline V gene. The CDR3 consists of 12 residues. The ends were cut back, 5 bases at V and 2 bases at J, with 7 bases in the middle. CDR3 sequence: CASSTGTYEQYF. CDR3 nucleotides: TGTGCCAGCTCAACCGGGACCTACGAGCAGTACTTC.

The chain carries TRBV6-5 and TRBJ1-2, with D hard to call. V dropped 0 bases and J dropped 12 bases, with 14 bases sitting between them. The CDR3 covers 13 residues. Germline V gives CDR1 MNHEY, CDR2 SVGAGI. CDR3 sequence: CASSYSSGGKNTF. DNA of the CDR3: TGTGCCAGCAGTTACTCTTCAGGAGGGAAAAACACCTTC.

This clone was counted a single time. V is TRBV11-2 and J is TRBJ1-2; no reliable D call. The V and J ends lost 4 bases and 8 bases respectively, with 17 bases between them. The germline V gene encodes CDR1 SGHAT and CDR2 FQNNGV. The CDR3 loop spans 14 amino acids. In DNA form, the CDR3 reads TGTGCCAGCAGCTCCCTCCTCCTACGGGAAGGCTACACCTTC. The encoded protein is CASSSLLLREGYTF.

The chain recombines TRBV7-9 with TRBJ2-5; TRBD2 might be the D (6 bases). CDR1 and CDR2 from the germline V gene are SEHNR and FQNEAQ (reference sequence). CDR3 length: 13 amino acids. Deletions cut 11 bases from V and 3 bases from J, with 16 bases between. CDR3 sequence (DNA): TGTGCCGAGAGGTGGCTAGCGAAAGAGACCCAGTACTTC. Amino acids: CAERWLAKETQYF.

The genes are TRBV2 and TRBJ1-4, with 8 bases fitting TRBD1. Looked up from germline, CDR1 is SNHLY and CDR2 is FYNNEI. The CDR3 has 14 amino acids. With V trimmed by 9 bases and J by 5 bases, 8 bases remained unmatched. CDR3 sequence (DNA): TGTGCCAGTCAATCCGGGACAGGAAATGAAAAACTGTTTTTT. Its protein is CASQSGTGNEKLFF.

The V and J genes are TRBV3-1 (or the pseudogene TRBV3-2) and TRBJ1-5, with D perhaps matching TRBD1 (6 bases). The ends were cut back, 4 bases at V and 3 bases at J, with 10 bases in the middle. CDR1 is LGHDT and CDR2 is YNNKEL in the germline V gene (reference sequence). This CDR3 has 14 amino acids. The CDR3 coding sequence is TGTGCCAGCAGCCCGCAGGGGAACAATCAGCCCCAGCATTTT. It yields the protein CASSPQGNNQPQHF.

The genes are TRBV7-2 and TRBJ1-3, with D tentatively TRBD1 (5 bases). V was shortened by 6 bases and J by 0 bases, with 12 bases between the two germline ends. The CDR3 has 15 residues. The germline CDR1 and CDR2 sequences are SGHTA and FQGNSA. For the CDR3, the DNA is TGTGCCAGCAGTCGCACAGGTGCCTCTGGAAACACCATATATTTT. It specifies CASSRTGASGNTIYF.

This clone was counted only a few times. This rearrangement joins TRBV6-2 or TRBV6-3 to TRBJ1-2; TRBD1 aligns across 7 bases. V lost 2 bases, J lost 7 bases, and 10 bases stayed unmatched. The CDR3 covers 15 residues. CDR1 and CDR2 from the germline V gene are MNHEY and SVGEGT. This CDR3 reads CASSYEAGGSRGYTF. The CDR3 bases are TGTGCCAGCAGTTACGAGGCAGGGGGTAGTCGTGGCTACACCTTC.

The gene calls are TRBV27 and TRBJ2-1, with TRBD2 matching over 10 bases. The CDR3 is made up of 17 amino acids. Looked up from germline, CDR1 is MNHEY and CDR2 is SMNVEV (reference sequence). V lost 6 bases, J lost 5 bases, and 13 bases stayed unmatched. CDR3 sequence reads: CASRRENSGGTHNEQFF. CDR3 sequence (DNA): TGTGCCAGCAGGCGTGAAAATAGCGGGGGGACGCACAATGAGCAGTTCTTC.

The V gene is TRBV7-2, the J gene TRBJ1-3; D not certain. The CDR3 runs 17 residues. CDR1 and CDR2 (germline): SGHTA, FQGNSA. Trimming shortened V by 4 bases and J by 4 bases, and 20 bases separated the two germline ends. As DNA, the CDR3 is TGTGCCAGCAGCTCGGAGCTCTACCTGCGTGGAGGAAACACCATATATTTT. It yields the protein CASSSELYLRGGNTIYF. The full variable domain, with the rest looked up from reference TRBV7-2 and TRBJ1-3, is GAGVSQSPSNKVTEKGKDVELRCDPISGHTALYWYRQSLGQGLEFLIYFQGNSAPDKSGLPSDRFSAERTGGSVSTLTIQRTQQEDSAVYLCASSSELYLRGGNTIYFGEGSWLTVV.

The rearrangement joins TRBV5-1 to TRBJ2-1, with TRBD2 as a possible D gene (6 bases). V dropped 0 bases and J dropped 4 bases, with 20 bases sitting between them. The CDR3 extends over 18 amino acids. Germline assignment: CDR1 SGHRS and CDR2 YFSETQ. The CDR3 is CASSLDGGSSSLYNEQFF. CDR3 coding DNA: TGCGCCAGCAGCTTGGACGGAGGGAGTTCCTCATTGTACAATGAGCAGTTCTTC.